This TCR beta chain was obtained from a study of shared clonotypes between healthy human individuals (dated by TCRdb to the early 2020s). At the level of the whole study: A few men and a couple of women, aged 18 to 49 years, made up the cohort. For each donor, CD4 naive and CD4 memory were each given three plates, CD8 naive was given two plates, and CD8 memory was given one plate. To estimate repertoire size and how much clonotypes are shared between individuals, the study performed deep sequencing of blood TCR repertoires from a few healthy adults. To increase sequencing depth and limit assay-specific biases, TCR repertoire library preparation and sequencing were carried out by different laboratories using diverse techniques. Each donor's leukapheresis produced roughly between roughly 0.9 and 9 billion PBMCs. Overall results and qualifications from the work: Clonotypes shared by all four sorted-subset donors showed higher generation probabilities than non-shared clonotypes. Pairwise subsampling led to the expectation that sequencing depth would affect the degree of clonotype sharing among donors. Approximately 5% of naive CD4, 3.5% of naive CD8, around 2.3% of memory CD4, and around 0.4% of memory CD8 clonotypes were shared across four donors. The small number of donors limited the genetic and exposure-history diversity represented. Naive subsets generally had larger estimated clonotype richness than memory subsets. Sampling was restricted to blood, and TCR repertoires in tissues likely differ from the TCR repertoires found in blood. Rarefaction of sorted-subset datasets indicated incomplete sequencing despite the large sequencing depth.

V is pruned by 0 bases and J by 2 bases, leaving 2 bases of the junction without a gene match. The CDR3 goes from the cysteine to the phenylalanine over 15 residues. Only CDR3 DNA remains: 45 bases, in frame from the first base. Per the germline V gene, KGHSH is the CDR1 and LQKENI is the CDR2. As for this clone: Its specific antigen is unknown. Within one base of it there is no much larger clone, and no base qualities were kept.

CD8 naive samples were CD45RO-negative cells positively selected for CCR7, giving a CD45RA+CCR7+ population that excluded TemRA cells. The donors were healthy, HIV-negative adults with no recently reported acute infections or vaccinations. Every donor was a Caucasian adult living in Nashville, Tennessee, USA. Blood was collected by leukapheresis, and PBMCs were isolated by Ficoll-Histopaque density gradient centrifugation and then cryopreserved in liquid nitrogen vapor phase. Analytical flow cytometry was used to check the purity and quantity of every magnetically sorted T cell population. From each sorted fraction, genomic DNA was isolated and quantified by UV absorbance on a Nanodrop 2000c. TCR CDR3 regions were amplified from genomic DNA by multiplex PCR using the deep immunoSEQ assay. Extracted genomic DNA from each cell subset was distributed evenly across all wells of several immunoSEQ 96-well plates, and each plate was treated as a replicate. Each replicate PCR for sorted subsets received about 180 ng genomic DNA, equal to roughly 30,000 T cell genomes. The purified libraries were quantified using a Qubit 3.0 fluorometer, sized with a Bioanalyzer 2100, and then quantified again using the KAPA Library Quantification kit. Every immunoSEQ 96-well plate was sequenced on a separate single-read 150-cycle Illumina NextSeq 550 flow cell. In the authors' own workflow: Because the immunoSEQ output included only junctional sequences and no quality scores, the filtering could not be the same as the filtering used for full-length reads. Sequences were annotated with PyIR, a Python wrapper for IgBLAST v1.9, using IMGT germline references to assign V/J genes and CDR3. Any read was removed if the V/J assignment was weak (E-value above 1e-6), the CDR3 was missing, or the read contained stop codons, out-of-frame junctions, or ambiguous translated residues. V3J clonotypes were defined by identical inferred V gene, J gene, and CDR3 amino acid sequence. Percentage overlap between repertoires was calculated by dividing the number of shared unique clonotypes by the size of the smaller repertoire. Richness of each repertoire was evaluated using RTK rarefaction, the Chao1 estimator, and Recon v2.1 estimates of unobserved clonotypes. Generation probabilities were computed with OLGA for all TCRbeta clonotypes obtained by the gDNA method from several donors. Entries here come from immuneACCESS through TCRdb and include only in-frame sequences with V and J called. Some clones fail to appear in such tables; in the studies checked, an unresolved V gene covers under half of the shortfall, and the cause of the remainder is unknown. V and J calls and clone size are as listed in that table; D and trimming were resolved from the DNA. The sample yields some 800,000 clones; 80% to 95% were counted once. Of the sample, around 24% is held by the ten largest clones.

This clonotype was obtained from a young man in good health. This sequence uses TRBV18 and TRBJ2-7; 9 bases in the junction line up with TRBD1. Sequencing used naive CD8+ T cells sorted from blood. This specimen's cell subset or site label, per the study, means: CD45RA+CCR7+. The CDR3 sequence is CASSPPGTGTYEQYF. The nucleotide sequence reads TGTGCCAGCTCACCACCCGGGACAGGGACCTACGAGCAGTACTTC.